This record covers a single T cell receptor (beta chain). This clonotype showed up many times. No antigen is known for it. Qualities for individual bases were not recorded, and no much larger clone is one base off. To prepare the library, RACE was applied. These reads were obtained on a NextSeq 500. Library preparation attached unique molecular identifiers to individual cDNA molecules for quantitative, reproducible TCR counting. Each blood RNA sample was used to sequence both TCR alpha and TCR beta chains. Under the source paper's analysis protocol: The median number of TCRs per sample was around 96,000, ranging from about 20,000 to 700,000. V, J and CDR3 annotation of the TCR reads was performed with the Decombinator software suite. To make PS versus PT1 abundance plots, every sample was subsampled to the same number of TCRs (28,000). TCRs were defined as expanded if absent before sensitization and observed at least eight times at the 2-week time point. The raw public reads went through TCRdb reprocessing: fastp at Q25, MiXCR clone calling, in-frame beta chains kept. Rows matching on CDR3 protein sequence are summarized as one entry with the most common DNA and genes. The V and J calls follow TCRdb's processing rather than the paper's. The sample table contains some 80,000 distinct CDR3 sequences; only one count was recorded for 10% of them. The ten largest clones add up to 2.5% of the sample.

From its cysteine to its phenylalanine, the CDR3 spans 15 amino acids. The sequence is cut down to CDR3 DNA, 45 bases in frame from base 1. As encoded in the germline V gene, CDR1 is SGHRS while CDR2 is YFSETQ. The V end loses 7 bases and the J end loses 2 bases, and a stretch of 17 bases separates them. These data come from a study of human T cells and chemical hapten exposure (dated by TCRdb to the early 2020s). Study-wide context: For sensitization, 2% DPC in acetone was applied to a roughly 2 cm by roughly 2 cm area of upper inner arm skin. In alopecia patients, the study followed how the peripheral blood TCR repertoire changed in vivo over primary and secondary sensitization to diphenylcyclopropenone (DPC), a hapten. Roughly 30 alopecia patients gave blood for TCR sequencing at one to four time points (pre-sensitization, 2, 6 and 24 weeks). Blood was sampled from patients pre-sensitization (week 0) and at 2, 6 and about 24 weeks after DPC sensitization. The patient cohort, mostly female, included alopecia areata with under or over 50% scalp involvement, alopecia totalis and alopecia universalis. Patch testing was done on the upper back using Finn chambers containing 0.01% DPC, and results were scored after 6 days according to International Contact Dermatitis Research Group standards. Weekly therapeutic DPC doses were additionally applied to the scalp of patients throughout the roughly 23-week study period. Libraries were pooled for sequencing, and variation in per-sample TCR yields was attributed mainly to small differences in library volumes within the pool.

The research as a whole found: A positive correlation was found between the number of PT1 expanded TCRs and patch test score, with significance reached at thresholds 8, 16 and 32 but not 4. Because every patient had alopecia, a presumed autoimmune disease, the patients' immune response might differ from that of healthy individuals. Significantly more large CDR3 similarity clusters were formed by expanded TCRs than by pre-sensitization or healthy control sets, consistent with antigen-driven responses. DPC sensitization did not change the number of TCRs with a frequency above 1 in 1000, and there was no evidence of changes in global repertoire structure. Repeated subsampling changed both the strength of the expansion versus patch-test correlation and the threshold at which the correlation became significant.

What the time point label conveys for this sample: patch test 2, 6 weeks after DPC sensitization. This sample's treatment or condition label indicates: therapeutic diphenylcyclopropenone sensitization with weekly scalp DPC. Blood at each patch-test visit was drawn before the patch test was applied. Patients were considered eligible if aged 18 to 70, diagnosed with alopecia and deemed suitable for DPC therapy, and patients were excluded if pregnant. Total RNA was extracted from unfractionated whole blood collected in Tempus Blood RNA tubes. The rearrangement combines TRBV5-1 with TRBJ2-3, and the D gene may be TRBD2, 6 bases matching. This specimen consisted of whole blood, obtained in connection with sensitization to the hapten diphenylcyclopropenone (DPC). The receptor comes from a woman in her twenties or thirties with alopecia areata. Some clones in this sample may be carry-over from other donors' samples. The sequence in DNA is TGCGCCAGCGGGGAAGGCGGGACCCCCACAGATACGCAGTATTTT. This gives the protein CASGEGGTPTDTQYF.